The 2 T cell receptor beta chains below were found in one sample sequenced in a study of PD-L1 blockade in urothelial cancer. Some clones are missing from TCRdb's copy, which holds only in-frame ones; the method was immunoSEQ multiplex PCR. The data show nearly 45,000 clones, with about four fifths seen just once and approximately 13% held by the top ten. The time point denotes: peripheral blood 6 weeks after treatment start. Sequenced material: PBMCs, taken around atezolizumab (anti-PD-L1) treatment. The source of these receptors is a man aged 55-75 years with urothelial cancer.

This clone has just a few counts. The V call is TRBV6-6, the J call TRBJ1-4, with D possibly matching TRBD1 (6 bases). CDR3 length: 16 amino acids. Germline CDR1 reads MNHNY; CDR2 reads SVGAGI (reference sequence). Between the trimmed V and J ends, which lost 2 bases and 6 bases, there was a span of 16 bases. Here the CDR3 DNA reads TGTGCCAGCAGTTACCTCCAGGGGAATTCCGATGAAAAACTGTTTTTT. Translation: CASSYLQGNSDEKLFF.

The J gene is TRBJ1-2, the V gene TRBV6-5; a weak D match, TRBD1 (5 bases). Germline lookup yields CDR1 MNHEY and CDR2 SVGAGI. Trimming stripped 4 bases from V and 9 bases from J, with 12 bases between. This CDR3 is 12 amino acids long. CDR3 nucleotide sequence: TGTGCCAGCAGTTCCCCAGGGAAACGCTACACCTTC. It encodes CASSSPGKRYTF.